Listed below are T cell receptor beta chains from one sample, sequenced in a study of blood T cell repertoires in COVID-19. The protocol was immunoSEQ multiplex PCR, while the TCRdb copy is restricted to in-frame clones and leaves out a portion. The data contain about 95,000 clones, roughly 90% of them singletons. The sequenced material came from peripheral blood. These receptor sequences come from a man in his fifties with COVID-19, enrolled during active disease. Each CDR3 is given with its conserved first and last residue. Fields, in order: CDR3 length, D gene, V gene, J gene, CDR3 protein, CDR3 DNA. D genes are given only for firm matches.

16	TRBD1	TRBV23-1	TRBJ1-1	CASRADRAIGCVEAFF	TGCGCCAGCAGAGCTGACAGGGCTATTGGGTGTGTTGAAGCTTTCTTT
12	.	TRBV3-1/TRBV3-2	TRBJ1-1	CASSLPGGLFGF	TGTGCCAGCAGCCTCCCCGGTGGACTTTTCGGCTTT
14	TRBD1	TRBV7-2	TRBJ1-1	CASSRGQGNTEAFF	TGTGCCAGCAGCCGCGGACAGGGTAACACTGAAGCTTTCTTT
15	.	TRBV19	TRBJ1-2	CASSFSTGSNYGYTF	TGTGCCAGTAGTTTTTCGACAGGCTCTAACTATGGCTACACCTTC
15	TRBD1	TRBV19	TRBJ1-5	CASSTTGVANQPQHF	TGTGCCAGTAGTACGACAGGGGTAGCGAATCAGCCCCAGCATTTT
13	.	TRBV7-2	TRBJ2-2	CASSYQRTGELFF	TGTGCCAGCAGCTACCAGCGCACCGGGGAGCTGTTTTTT
17	.	TRBV7-8	TRBJ1-5	CASSSVGGGLANQPQHF	TGTGCCAGCAGCTCCGTCGGGGGTGGGCTTGCGAATCAGCCCCAGCATTTT
16	TRBD1	TRBV2	TRBJ1-6	CASDGKRTGGTSPLHF	TGTGCCAGCGATGGGAAAAGAACAGGGGGAACTTCACCCCTCCACTTT
13	.	TRBV12-3/TRBV12-4	TRBJ2-5	CASVFVRGETQYF	TGTGCCAGCGTCTTCGTCAGGGGAGAGACCCAGTACTTC
15	TRBD1	TRBV7-2	TRBJ2-5	CASSPRQGATETQYF	TGTGCCAGCAGCCCTCGACAGGGGGCGACGGAGACCCAGTACTTC
16	TRBD1	TRBV11-1	TRBJ1-2	CASSLRGSRGRDGYTF	TGTGCCAGCAGCTTGCGAGGGTCCAGGGGGAGAGACGGCTACACCTTC
16	TRBD1	TRBV10-2	TRBJ1-2	CASSDSGTGGAGGYTF	TGCGCCAGCAGTGACTCCGGGACAGGGGGCGCAGGTGGCTACACCTTC
15	.	TRBV5-1	TRBJ2-7	CASSLVSGEGYEQYF	TGCGCCAGCAGCTTGGTCTCAGGGGAAGGCTACGAGCAGTACTTC